This T cell receptor (beta chain) was identified during a study of blood T cells in healthy people across ages. Study-wide background: Capture by template switching was about one barcoded beta molecule per two T cells. Study conclusions and caveats: Donors of long life had a larger count of naive CD4+ cells and greater diversity than aged donors. Getting older went along with TCR beta diversity per million T cells dropping roughly linearly.

Peripheral blood was drawn, roughly 10 milliliters per donor. With regard to this clonotype: The antigen remains undetermined.

The second PCR ran about 7 to 12 cycles with a sample-barcoded 5' primer and J-beta primers. A single record per CDR3 protein comes from TCRdb applying MiXCR to the 5' RACE reads. The top ten hold 23% of the sample, which has fewer than 2,000,000 distinct CDR3 sequences, about 39% seen once. V lost 0 bases and J 8 bases, leaving 9 bases between the germline ends. This CDR3 comprises 13 residues. Germline CDR1 reads MNHEY; CDR2 reads SMNVEV (reference sequence). The chain is built from TRBV27 and TRBJ2-3; no clear D. The sequencing sample was made of blood. The source is a human donor in good health. The CDR3 here is CASSLSAVGTQYF. CDR3 bases: TGTGCCAGCAGTTTATCTGCGGTGGGTACGCAGTATTTT.